This is a list of T cell receptor beta chains from one sample in a study of long-term antiretroviral therapy in people with HIV. TCRdb's copy holds only in-frame clones and misses some; the assay was immunoSEQ multiplex PCR. The sample records around 29,000 clones, 95% being singletons. The input for sequencing was unsorted PBMCs, taken 5.3 years after starting antiretroviral therapy. The receptors come from a man aged 25-45 years with HIV. Each CDR3 is given with its conserved first and last residue.

V	length	J	CDR3
TRBV10-1	13	TRBJ1-1	CASSVPGLTEAFF
TRBV10-3	13	TRBJ2-1	CAIRKTDYNEQFF
TRBV11-2	16	TRBJ2-5	CASSLENGPELETQYF
TRBV6-4	15	TRBJ2-2	CASMEKAGNTGELFF
TRBV7-2	13	TRBJ2-7	CASSARHSYEQYF
TRBV28	14	TRBJ1-2	CASRPPGGRYGYTF
TRBV9	14	TRBJ1-1	CASSVADLNTEAFF
TRBV7-9	16	TRBJ2-2	CASSRTGLAPAGELFF
TRBV2	15	TRBJ2-1	CASSEGLAAYNEQFF
TRBV28	12	TRBJ2-7	CASRDEIYEQYF
TRBV7-2	15	TRBJ2-2	CASSSRDMFAGELFF
TRBV2	16	TRBJ2-7	CASSWTSGSISYEQYF
TRBV10-3	13	TRBJ1-1	CARAGTTNTEAFF
TRBV27	11	NA	CASSLWGIQFF
TRBV7-2	15	TRBJ1-4	CASSRTWGANEKLFF
TRBV2	14	TRBJ1-2	CASSEGGASYGYTF
TRBV6-1	14	TRBJ2-2	CASSGTILTGELFF
TRBV6-1	16	TRBJ2-5	CASSEVTGALVETQYF
TRBV9	16	TRBJ2-1	CASSGLRSFSYNEQFF
TRBV21-1	17	TRBJ2-7	CASSKAAGTSGLYEQYF
TRBV13	13	TRBJ2-1	CASSLYRGNEQFF
TRBV7-8	15	TRBJ2-2	CASSFKAGNTGELFF
TRBV15	15	TRBJ1-3	CATSRDGGSGNTIYF
TRBV11-2	14	TRBJ2-4	CASSSRLAKNIQYF
TRBV14	18	TRBJ2-7	CASSPGTSGSPSSYEQYF
TRBV9	15	TRBJ2-1	CASSVGTSGGNEQFF
TRBV27	14	TRBJ2-7	CASRTGTSGTEQYF
TRBV6-6	16	TRBJ2-7	CASSFRQGQDSYEQYF
TRBV5-4	16	TRBJ2-3	CASSDGLAVTTDTQYF
TRBV27	18	TRBJ2-6	CASSTLGVGHSGANVLTF
TRBV4-1	15	TRBJ2-7	CASSQDAGAAYEQYF
TRBV30	15	TRBJ1-5	CAWSTGGMGNQPQHF
TRBV7-2	12	TRBJ1-2	CASSSGTVDYTF
TRBV5-5	14	TRBJ2-7	CASSTTGGHYEQYF
TRBV11-2	15	TRBJ1-1	CASSTLRGELPEAFF
TRBV19	14	TRBJ2-1	CASSRSTLGSEQFF
TRBV7-2	16	TRBJ2-2	CASSLIGTGGLGELFF
TRBV2	14	TRBJ2-3	CASSVGFPTDTQYF
TRBV27	13	TRBJ1-1	CASSNTGDTEAFF
TRBV10-3	19	TRBJ1-3	CAIMRGDRTSSKAGNTIYF
TRBV19	13	TRBJ2-3	CASRSQGGDTQYF
TRBV5-1	13	TRBJ1-1	CASSLKGSTEAFF
TRBV13	15	TRBJ2-7	CASSLGPAAAYEQYF
TRBV5-5	16	TRBJ2-7	CASSLVLDHSSYEQYF
TRBV4-1	16	TRBJ2-1	CASSQVDLVTYNEQFF
TRBV6-6	15	TRBJ1-5	CASSANDRGNQPQHF
TRBV9	15	TRBJ2-7	CASNPGGAGPWEQYF
TRBV6-1	13	TRBJ2-7	CATGTAIPYEQYF
TRBV25-1	14	TRBJ2-1	CASSLPGTHNEQFF